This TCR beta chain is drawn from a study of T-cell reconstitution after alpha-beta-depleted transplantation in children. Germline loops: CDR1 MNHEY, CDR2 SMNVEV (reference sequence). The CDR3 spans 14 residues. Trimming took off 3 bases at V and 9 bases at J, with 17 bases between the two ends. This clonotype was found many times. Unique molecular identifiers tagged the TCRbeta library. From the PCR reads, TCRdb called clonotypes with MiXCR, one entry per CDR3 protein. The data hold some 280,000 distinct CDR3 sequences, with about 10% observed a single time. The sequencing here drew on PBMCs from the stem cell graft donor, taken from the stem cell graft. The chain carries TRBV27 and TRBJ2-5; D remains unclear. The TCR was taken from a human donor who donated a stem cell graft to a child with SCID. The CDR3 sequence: CASSFKGGITAQYF. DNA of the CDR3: TGTGCCAGCAGTTTCAAGGGTGGGATCACGGCCCAGTACTTC.